These T cell receptor beta chains were read from a single sample in a study of PD-L1 blockade in urothelial cancer. The assay was immunoSEQ multiplex PCR, and TCRdb's table has in-frame clones only and misses some. The sample records more than 75,000 clones, 84% being singletons. This specimen was PBMCs, taken around atezolizumab (anti-PD-L1) treatment. The source of these receptors is a man aged 60-69 years with urothelial cancer. Each CDR3 is given with its conserved first and last residue. The order of the fields is clone size, D gene, V gene, J gene, CDR3 protein, CDR3 DNA. A D gene is named only where the DNA matches it firmly. Clone size, where shown, is once, few, many, or a class for clones that have expanded.

once	TRBD1	TRBV7-9	TRBJ1-3	CASSRQGASGNTIYF	TGTGCCAGCAGCCGACAGGGGGCTTCTGGAAACACCATATATTTT
.	.	TRBV7-7	TRBJ2-1	CASSPPGYNEQFF	TGTGCCAGCAGCCCTCCCGGGTACAATGAGCAGTTCTTC
.	.	TRBV7-3	TRBJ2-3	CASSPVYSSTDTQYF	TGTGCCAGCAGCCCTGTGTACTCTAGCACAGATACGCAGTATTTT
.	TRBD1	TRBV13	TRBJ1-1	CASSLSGRGHTEAFF	TGTGCCAGCAGCTTAAGTGGCAGGGGGCACACTGAAGCTTTCTTT
.	TRBD1	TRBV4-1	TRBJ1-4	CASSQEGLGQGKEKLFF	TGCGCCAGCAGCCAAGAGGGCTTAGGACAGGGGAAGGAAAAACTGTTTTTT
few	TRBD2	TRBV4-1	TRBJ2-4	CASSQGLAGGLAKNIQYF	TGCGCCAGCAGCCAAGGTCTAGCGGGGGGGCTAGCCAAAAACATTCAGTACTTC
once	.	TRBV5-1	TRBJ2-2	CASSLGPTADGELFF	TGCGCCAGCAGCTTGGGACCCACGGCGGACGGGGAGCTGTTTTTT
.	.	TRBV18	TRBJ2-5	CASSPSLAVQETQYF	TGTGCCAGCTCACCTTCCTTAGCGGTTCAAGAGACCCAGTACTTC
.	.	TRBV7-9	TRBJ1-1	CASSPGTGRVNTEAFF	TGTGCCAGCAGCCCTGGGACCGGGAGGGTGAACACTGAAGCTTTCTTT
.	.	TRBV30	TRBJ2-2	CACLAPRRQGSTGELFF	TGTGCCTGCCTGGCCCCCAGGCGCCAGGGGAGTACCGGGGAGCTGTTTTTT
.	TRBD2	TRBV19	TRBJ2-1	CASSIGGRAYNEQFF	TGTGCCAGTAGTATCGGGGGGAGGGCATACAATGAGCAGTTCTTC
.	.	TRBV9	TRBJ1-1	CASSVGSGNTEAFF	TGTGCCAGCAGCGTAGGTTCGGGGAACACTGAAGCTTTCTTT
.	.	TRBV19	TRBJ2-5	CASSLQSTRGETQYF	TGTGCCAGTAGTCTCCAGTCTACCCGGGGGGAGACCCAGTACTTC
.	.	TRBV28	TRBJ1-2	CASSLELSYGYTF	TGTGCCAGCAGTTTAGAGTTGTCCTATGGCTACACCTTC
few	.	TRBV5-6	TRBJ1-1	CASTQQGSGGAFF	TGTGCCAGTACACAACAGGGAAGTGGGGGAGCTTTCTTT
.	TRBD2	TRBV19	TRBJ2-1	CASSIQLAGGNNEQFF	TGTGCCAGTAGTATTCAACTAGCGGGAGGTAACAATGAGCAGTTCTTC
.	TRBD2	TRBV27	TRBJ2-1	CASRGLALTQIYNEQFF	TGTGCCAGCAGGGGACTAGCCCTAACCCAGATATACAATGAGCAGTTCTTC
.	.	TRBV7-2	TRBJ2-5	CASSLTTYQETQYF	TGTGCCAGCAGCTTAACAACGTACCAAGAGACCCAGTACTTC
.	.	TRBV18	TRBJ2-1	CASSPLLRENNEQFF	TGTGCCAGCTCACCACTTCTTAGGGAGAACAATGAGCAGTTCTTC
.	.	TRBV2	TRBJ1-1	CASSEAPGTEAFF	TGTGCCAGCAGTGAAGCGCCCGGCACTGAAGCTTTCTTT
.	TRBD1	TRBV10-3	TRBJ2-7	CAIRDRDYEQYF	TGTGCCATCAGGGACAGGGACTACGAGCAGTACTTC
.	.	TRBV6-1	TRBJ2-6	CASFPDSLGANVLTF	TGTGCCAGCTTTCCGGACAGTCTTGGGGCCAACGTCCTGACTTTC
.	.	TRBV27	TRBJ2-1	CASSPSPAGSYNEQFF	TGTGCCAGCAGTCCTAGTCCGGCGGGCTCCTACAATGAGCAGTTCTTC
.	TRBD2	TRBV18	TRBJ2-7	CASSPERASGRNEQYF	TGTGCCAGCTCCCCAGAGAGGGCTAGCGGGAGGAACGAGCAGTACTTC
.	TRBD1	TRBV5-5	TRBJ2-1	CASSLAGTGPYEQFF	TGTGCCAGCAGCTTGGCCGGGACAGGGCCATATGAGCAGTTCTTC
.	TRBD1	TRBV5-6	TRBJ2-2	CASSSQGWDRHTGELFF	TGTGCCAGCAGCTCTCAAGGATGGGACAGACACACCGGGGAGCTGTTTTTT
.	.	TRBV5-1	TRBJ1-5	CASRDNSNQPQHF	TGCGCCAGCAGAGACAATAGCAATCAGCCCCAGCATTTT
once	TRBD1	TRBV13	TRBJ2-1	CASSPFTGTGRNEQFF	TGTGCCAGCAGCCCATTCACCGGGACAGGGAGGAATGAGCAGTTCTTC
.	.	TRBV9	TRBJ2-7	CASSVGPDTGSYEQYF	TGTGCCAGCAGCGTAGGCCCCGACACAGGGAGCTACGAGCAGTACTTC
.	TRBD2	TRBV5-4	TRBJ2-2	CASSWGGEPTGELFF	TGTGCCAGCAGCTGGGGGGGGGAGCCCACCGGGGAGCTGTTTTTT
.	TRBD1	TRBV6-5	TRBJ2-7	CASSYSGAGGYEQYF	TGTGCCAGCAGTTACTCGGGTGCAGGGGGCTACGAGCAGTACTTC
few	.	TRBV5-4	TRBJ2-7	CASSLGQSRGYEQYF	TGTGCCAGCAGCTTAGGGCAATCCCGGGGCTACGAGCAGTACTTC
.	.	TRBV5-1	TRBJ2-5	CASSPDQETQYF	TGCGCCAGCAGCCCCGACCAAGAGACCCAGTACTTC
once	.	TRBV6-5	TRBJ1-1	CASSYPGYGSNTEAFF	TGTGCCAGCAGTTACCCGGGGTACGGATCGAACACTGAAGCTTTCTTT
.	TRBD1	TRBV6-4	TRBJ1-1	CASSVGQGNTEAFF	TGTGCCAGCAGTGTGGGACAGGGGAACACTGAAGCTTTCTTT
.	TRBD2	TRBV29-1	TRBJ2-1	CSVGGGLAGVLNEQFF	TGCAGCGTTGGGGGGGGACTAGCGGGGGTCCTCAATGAGCAGTTCTTC
once	TRBD1	TRBV5-5	TRBJ2-1	CASSLAGGSMNEQFF	TGTGCCAGCAGCTTGGCAGGGGGCAGCATGAATGAGCAGTTCTTC
.	TRBD1	TRBV7-6	TRBJ1-2	CASSPFAGTGGTTNYGYTF	TGTGCCAGCAGCCCATTTGCCGGGACAGGCGGAACGACTAACTATGGCTACACCTTC
.	TRBD1	TRBV7-9	TRBJ2-1	CADRGQGDYNEQFF	TGTGCCGACAGAGGACAGGGTGACTACAATGAGCAGTTCTTC
.	.	TRBV4-1	TRBJ1-5	CASSRGPTGNSNQPQHF	TGCGCCAGCAGCCGGGGGCCAACAGGGAATAGCAATCAGCCCCAGCATTTT
.	TRBD1	TRBV11-3	TRBJ2-1	CASSLDGTGAYNEQFF	TGTGCCAGCAGCTTAGACGGGACAGGAGCCTACAATGAGCAGTTCTTC
.	.	TRBV4-3	TRBJ1-1	CASSLKGEGPNTEAFF	TGCGCCAGCAGCCTCAAAGGGGAGGGGCCGAACACTGAAGCTTTCTTT
once	.	TRBV6-5	TRBJ1-2	CASSYSASNYGYTF	TGTGCCAGCAGTTACTCGGCCTCTAACTATGGCTACACCTTC
.	.	TRBV11-2	TRBJ2-2	CASSFGHTNTGELFF	TGTGCCAGCAGCTTCGGACATACGAACACCGGGGAGCTGTTTTTT
few	.	TRBV4-3	TRBJ2-7	CASSQEQASYEQYF	TGCGCCAGCAGCCAAGAACAGGCTTCCTACGAGCAGTACTTC
.	TRBD1	TRBV6-1	TRBJ1-2	CASSLEGASGYTF	TGTGCCAGCAGTCTCGAGGGGGCGTCGGGCTACACCTTC
.	TRBD1	TRBV5-6	TRBJ2-1	CASSGIRTGTGNYNEQFF	TGTGCCAGCAGCGGGATCAGAACCGGGACAGGGAACTACAATGAGCAGTTCTTC
.	TRBD1	TRBV4-1	TRBJ1-1	CASSQERQGGLNTEAFF	TGCGCCAGCAGCCAGGAAAGACAGGGGGGGTTGAACACTGAAGCTTTCTTT
.	.	TRBV6-5	TRBJ1-2	CASWPGVGGYTF	TGTGCCAGCTGGCCGGGGGTGGGTGGCTACACCTTC
.	.	TRBV5-8	TRBJ1-3	CASNDLGAGGKVNTIYF	TGTGCCAGCAACGACCTCGGGGCCGGGGGTAAAGTGAACACCATATATTTT
.	.	TRBV7-9	TRBJ2-2	CASSDRVPGELFF	TGTGCCAGCAGCGACCGGGTGCCCGGGGAGCTGTTTTTT
.	.	TRBV15	TRBJ1-2	CATSRGSRGGNYGYTF	TGTGCCACCAGCAGGGGGTCAAGGGGCGGAAACTATGGCTACACCTTC
.	.	TRBV7-9	TRBJ1-2	CASSLAGADGYTF	TGTGCCAGCAGCTTAGCAGGGGCAGACGGCTACACCTTC
.	.	TRBV7-9	TRBJ2-7	CASTGTNYEQYF	TGTGCCAGCACCGGGACAAACTACGAGCAGTACTTC
once	TRBD1	TRBV7-9	TRBJ2-7	CASSLGQGWGEQYF	TGTGCCAGCAGCTTAGGACAGGGTTGGGGGGAGCAGTACTTC
.	TRBD1	TRBV5-4	TRBJ1-2	CASSFRGANYGYTF	TGTGCCAGCAGCTTCAGGGGGGCTAACTATGGCTACACCTTC
.	.	TRBV5-1	TRBJ2-1	CASSFGEISGTNEQFF	TGCGCCAGCAGCTTTGGGGAGATCTCGGGTACCAATGAGCAGTTCTTC
.	TRBD1	TRBV9	TRBJ2-1	CASSAPPLPRGRINEQFF	TGTGCCAGCAGCGCTCCCCCCCTCCCCAGGGGGCGGATCAATGAGCAGTTCTTC
.	TRBD1	TRBV29-1	TRBJ1-2	CSVEGTGGGRTF	TGCAGCGTGGAAGGGACAGGGGGTGGCCGAACCTTC
.	TRBD2	TRBV18	TRBJ2-7	CASSPSTGGMSYEQYF	TGTGCCAGCTCACCAAGCACGGGGGGGATGTCCTACGAGCAGTACTTC